Many counts were recorded for the clone carrying this T cell receptor (beta chain). The data were taken from a study of T cells after yellow fever vaccination. Study-wide context: Libraries from low-cell-number fractions were prepared with the SMART-Seq v4 Ultra Low Input RNA kit.

UMIs and a universal primer site were added when TCR cDNA was made by 5'RACE template switching. TCRdb re-called the 5' RACE reads through MiXCR, storing one row per CDR3 protein. The sample yields 9,000 to 15,000 distinct CDR3 sequences, under 6.5% seen once. Findings of the study overall: Re-detected after boosting: most primary clones, 96% of CD4 and roughly 88% of CD8. By day 5 rather than day 15, the secondary response had peaked, though it was weaker.

The starting material was PBMCs, either bulk or a sorted T-cell subset (CD4+, CD8+, memory, or dextramer-sorted; not recorded which), obtained on the day of the yellow fever booster vaccination. The clonotype originates from a man younger than 40 who received the YFV17D yellow fever vaccine.

The CDR3 sequence is CASSGTRKETQYF. In DNA, the CDR3 is TGTGCCAGCAGTGGGACTAGAAAAGAGACCCAGTACTTC. This chain connects TRBV12-3 or TRBV12-4 to TRBJ2-5; TRBD2 matches at 8 bases. The CDR3 runs 13 residues. After removal of 5 bases from V and 3 bases from J, the junction contained 2 bases not matched to a gene.